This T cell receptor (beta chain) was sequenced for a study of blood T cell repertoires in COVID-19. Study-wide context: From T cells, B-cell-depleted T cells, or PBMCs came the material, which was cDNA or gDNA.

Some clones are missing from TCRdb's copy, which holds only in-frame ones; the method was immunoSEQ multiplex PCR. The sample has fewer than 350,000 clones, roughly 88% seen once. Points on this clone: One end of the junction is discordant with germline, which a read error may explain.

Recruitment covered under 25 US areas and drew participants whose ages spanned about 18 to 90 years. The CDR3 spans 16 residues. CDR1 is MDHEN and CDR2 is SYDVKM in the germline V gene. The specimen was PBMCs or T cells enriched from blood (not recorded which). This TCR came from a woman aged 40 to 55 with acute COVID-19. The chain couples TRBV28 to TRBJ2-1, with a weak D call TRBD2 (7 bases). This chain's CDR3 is CASSPPREGVKNEQFF. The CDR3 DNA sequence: TGTGCTAGCAGCCCTCCCAGGGAGGGGGTAAAAAATGAGCAGTTCTTC.